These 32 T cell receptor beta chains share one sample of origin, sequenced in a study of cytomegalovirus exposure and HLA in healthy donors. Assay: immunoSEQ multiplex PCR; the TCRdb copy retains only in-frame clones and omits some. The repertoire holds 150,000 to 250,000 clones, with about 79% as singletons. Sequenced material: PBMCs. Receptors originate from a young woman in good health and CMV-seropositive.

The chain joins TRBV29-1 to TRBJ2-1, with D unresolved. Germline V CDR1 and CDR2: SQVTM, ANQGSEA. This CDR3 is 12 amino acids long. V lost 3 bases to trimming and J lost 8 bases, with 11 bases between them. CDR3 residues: CSVDGPVDEQFF. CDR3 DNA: TGCAGCGTTGATGGGCCCGTGGATGAGCAGTTCTTC.

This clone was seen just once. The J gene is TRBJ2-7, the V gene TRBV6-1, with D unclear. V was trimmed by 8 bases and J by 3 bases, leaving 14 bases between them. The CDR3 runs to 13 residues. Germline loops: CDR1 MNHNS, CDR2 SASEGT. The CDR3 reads CASRRLPIYEQYF. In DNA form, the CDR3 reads TGTGCCAGCCGCCGACTCCCGATCTACGAGCAGTACTTC.

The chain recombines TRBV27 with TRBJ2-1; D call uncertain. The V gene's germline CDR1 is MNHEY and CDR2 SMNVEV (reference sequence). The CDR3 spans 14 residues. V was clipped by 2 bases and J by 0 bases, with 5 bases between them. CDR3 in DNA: TGTGCCAGCAGTTTAGTGAGCTCCTACAATGAGCAGTTCTTC. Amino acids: CASSLVSSYNEQFF.

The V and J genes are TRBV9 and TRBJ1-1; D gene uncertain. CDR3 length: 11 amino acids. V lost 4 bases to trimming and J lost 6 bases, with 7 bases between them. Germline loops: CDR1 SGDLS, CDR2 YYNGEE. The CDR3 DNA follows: TGTGCCAGCAGCCGCGTATCTGAAGCTTTCTTT. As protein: CASSRVSEAFF. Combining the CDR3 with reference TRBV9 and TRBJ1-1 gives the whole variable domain DSGVTQTPKHLITATGQRVTLRCSPRSGDLSVYWYQQSLDQGLQFLIQYYNGEERAKGNILERFSAQQFPDLHSELNLSSLELGDSALYFCASSRVSEAFFGQGTRLTVV.

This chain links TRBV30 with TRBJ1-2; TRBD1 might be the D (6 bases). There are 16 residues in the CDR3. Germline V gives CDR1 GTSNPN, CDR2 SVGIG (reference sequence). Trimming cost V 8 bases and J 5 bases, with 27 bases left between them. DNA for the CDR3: TGTGCCGGGGAAACCCCCAACCAGGGGATGGAGTATGGCTACACCTTC. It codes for CAGETPNQGMEYGYTF.

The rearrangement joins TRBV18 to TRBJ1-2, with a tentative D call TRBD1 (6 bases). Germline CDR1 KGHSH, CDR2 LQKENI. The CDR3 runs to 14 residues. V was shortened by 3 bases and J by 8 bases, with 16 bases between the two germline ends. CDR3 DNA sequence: TGTGCCAGCTCACCTCCGACAGGCCCGCAGGGCTACACCTTC. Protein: CASSPPTGPQGYTF. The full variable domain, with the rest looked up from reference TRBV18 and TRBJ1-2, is NAGVMQNPRHLVRRRGQEARLRCSPMKGHSHVYWYRQLPEEGLKFMVYLQKENIIDESGMPKERFSAEFPKEGPSILRIQQVVRGDSAAYFCASSPPTGPQGYTFGSGTRLTVV.

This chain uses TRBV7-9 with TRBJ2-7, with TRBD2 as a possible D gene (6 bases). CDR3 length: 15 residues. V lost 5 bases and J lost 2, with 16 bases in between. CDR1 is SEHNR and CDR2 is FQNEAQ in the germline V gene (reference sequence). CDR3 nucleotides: TGTGCCAGCAGCCCCATGGGGCGGGATGCCTACGAGCAGTACTTC. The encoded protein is CASSPMGRDAYEQYF.

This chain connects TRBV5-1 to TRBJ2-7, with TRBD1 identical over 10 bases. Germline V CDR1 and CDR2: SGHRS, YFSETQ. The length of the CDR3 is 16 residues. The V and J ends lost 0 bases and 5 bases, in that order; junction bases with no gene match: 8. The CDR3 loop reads CASSLEGDRGTHEQYF. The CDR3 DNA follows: TGCGCCAGCAGCTTGGAGGGGGACAGGGGTACCCACGAGCAGTACTTC.

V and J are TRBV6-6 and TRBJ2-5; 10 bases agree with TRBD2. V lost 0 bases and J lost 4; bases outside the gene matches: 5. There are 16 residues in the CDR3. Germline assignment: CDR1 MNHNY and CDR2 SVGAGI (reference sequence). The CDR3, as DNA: TGTGCCAGCAGTTACTCTACCGGACTAGCGGTAGAGACCCAGTACTTC. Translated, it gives CASSYSTGLAVETQYF.

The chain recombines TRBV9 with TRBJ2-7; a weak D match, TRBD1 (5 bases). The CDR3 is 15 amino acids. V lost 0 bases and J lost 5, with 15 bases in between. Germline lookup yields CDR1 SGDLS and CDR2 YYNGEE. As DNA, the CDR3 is TGTGCCAGCAGCGTAGATGGACAACAGTTTAACGAGCAGTACTTC. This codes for CASSVDGQQFNEQYF.

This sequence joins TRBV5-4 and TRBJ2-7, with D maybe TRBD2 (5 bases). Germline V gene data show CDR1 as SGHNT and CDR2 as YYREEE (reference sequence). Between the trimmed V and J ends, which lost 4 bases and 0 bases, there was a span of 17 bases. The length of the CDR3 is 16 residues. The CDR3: CASSMGGLRGSYEQYF. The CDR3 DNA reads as TGTGCCAGCAGCATGGGTGGCTTACGGGGCTCCTACGAGCAGTACTTC.

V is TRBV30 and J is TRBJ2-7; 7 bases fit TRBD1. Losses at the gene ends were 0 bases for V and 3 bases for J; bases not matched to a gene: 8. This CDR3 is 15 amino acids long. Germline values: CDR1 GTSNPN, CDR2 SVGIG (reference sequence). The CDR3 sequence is CAWSVRPTGNYEQYF. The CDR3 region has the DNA TGTGCCTGGAGTGTACGACCGACAGGGAACTACGAGCAGTACTTC.

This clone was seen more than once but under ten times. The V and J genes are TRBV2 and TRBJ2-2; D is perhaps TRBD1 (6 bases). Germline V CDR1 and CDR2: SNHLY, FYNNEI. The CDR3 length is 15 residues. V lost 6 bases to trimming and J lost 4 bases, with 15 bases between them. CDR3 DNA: TGTGCCAGCAGAAGGCAACAGGGTTCCACCGGGGAGCTGTTTTTT. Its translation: CASRRQQGSTGELFF.

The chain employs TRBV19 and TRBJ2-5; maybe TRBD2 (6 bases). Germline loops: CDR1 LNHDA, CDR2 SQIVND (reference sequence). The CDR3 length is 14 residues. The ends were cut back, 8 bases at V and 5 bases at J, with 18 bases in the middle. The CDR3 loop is CASSPGEAGETQYF. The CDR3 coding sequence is TGTGCCAGTTCCCCGGGGGAGGCGGGGGAGACCCAGTACTTC.

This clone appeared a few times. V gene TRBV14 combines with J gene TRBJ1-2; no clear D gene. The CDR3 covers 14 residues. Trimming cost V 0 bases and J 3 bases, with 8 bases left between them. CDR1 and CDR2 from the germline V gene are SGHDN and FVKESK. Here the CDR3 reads CASSQDRRYYGYTF. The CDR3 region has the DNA TGTGCCAGCAGCCAAGATAGGAGATACTATGGCTACACCTTC.

CDR3 sequence: CASSYPPYEQYF. The DNA of the CDR3 is TGTGCCAGCAGTTACCCCCCTTACGAGCAGTACTTC. This rearrangement joins TRBV6-5 to TRBJ2-7; no clear D gene. CDR3 size: 12 residues. Trimming pared 2 bases from V and 4 bases from J, leaving 6 bases between. Germline V gene data show CDR1 as MNHEY and CDR2 as SVGAGI.

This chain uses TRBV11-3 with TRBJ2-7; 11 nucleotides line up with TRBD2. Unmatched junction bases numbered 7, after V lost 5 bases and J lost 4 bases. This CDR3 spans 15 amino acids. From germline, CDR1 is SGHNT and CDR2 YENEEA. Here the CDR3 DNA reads TGTGCCAGCAGCCTGACTAGCGGGGACGGATACGAGCAGTACTTC. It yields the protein CASSLTSGDGYEQYF.

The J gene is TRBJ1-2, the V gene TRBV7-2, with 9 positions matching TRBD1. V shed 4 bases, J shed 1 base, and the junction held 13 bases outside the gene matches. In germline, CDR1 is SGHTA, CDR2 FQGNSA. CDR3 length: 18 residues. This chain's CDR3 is CASSWGPTGTGINYGYTF. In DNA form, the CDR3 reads TGTGCCAGCAGCTGGGGACCTACCGGGACAGGGATTAACTATGGCTACACCTTC.

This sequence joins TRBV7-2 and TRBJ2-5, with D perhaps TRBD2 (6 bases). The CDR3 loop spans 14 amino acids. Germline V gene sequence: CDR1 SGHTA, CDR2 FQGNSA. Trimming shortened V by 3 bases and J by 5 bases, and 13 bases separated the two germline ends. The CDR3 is CASSLGSGRETQYF. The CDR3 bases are TGTGCCAGCAGCTTGGGTAGCGGAAGGGAGACCCAGTACTTC.

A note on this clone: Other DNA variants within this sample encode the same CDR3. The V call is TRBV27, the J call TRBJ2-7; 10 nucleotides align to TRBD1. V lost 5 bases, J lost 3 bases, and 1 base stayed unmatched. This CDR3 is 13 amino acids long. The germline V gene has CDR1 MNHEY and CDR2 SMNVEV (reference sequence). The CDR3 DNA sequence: TGTGCCAGCAGTAGGGACAGGGGCTACGAGCAGTACTTC. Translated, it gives CASSRDRGYEQYF.

DNA of the CDR3: TGTGCCAGCTCACCACCGTTGGCGGGAGGCTACACCTTC. Translation: CASSPPLAGGYTF. The chain employs TRBV18 and TRBJ1-2; the D is unclear. Looked up from germline, CDR1 is KGHSH and CDR2 is LQKENI. V lost 0 bases and J lost 8, with 10 bases in between. The CDR3 contains 13 residues. The full variable domain, with the rest looked up from reference TRBV18 and TRBJ1-2, is NAGVMQNPRHLVRRRGQEARLRCSPMKGHSHVYWYRQLPEEGLKFMVYLQKENIIDESGMPKERFSAEFPKEGPSILRIQQVVRGDSAAYFCASSPPLAGGYTFGSGTRLTVV.

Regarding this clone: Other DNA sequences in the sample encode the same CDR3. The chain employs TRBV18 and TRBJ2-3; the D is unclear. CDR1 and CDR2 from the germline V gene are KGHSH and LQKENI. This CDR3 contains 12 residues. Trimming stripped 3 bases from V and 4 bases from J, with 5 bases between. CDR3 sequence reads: CASSPLADTQYF. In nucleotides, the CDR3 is TGTGCCAGCTCACCCCTTGCAGATACGCAGTATTTT.

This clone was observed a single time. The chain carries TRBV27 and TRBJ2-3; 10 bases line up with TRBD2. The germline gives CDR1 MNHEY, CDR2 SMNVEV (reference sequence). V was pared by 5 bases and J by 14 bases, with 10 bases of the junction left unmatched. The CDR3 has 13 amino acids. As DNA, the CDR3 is TGTGCCAGCAGTCCCGTTTCAGCGGGAGGGGTGTATTTT. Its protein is CASSPVSAGGVYF.

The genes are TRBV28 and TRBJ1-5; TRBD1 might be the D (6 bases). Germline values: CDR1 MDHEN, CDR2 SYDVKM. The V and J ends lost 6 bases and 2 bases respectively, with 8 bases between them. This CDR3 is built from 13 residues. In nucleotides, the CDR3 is TGTGCCAGCAGGACAGGAGGCAATCAGCCCCAGCATTTT. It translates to CASRTGGNQPQHF.

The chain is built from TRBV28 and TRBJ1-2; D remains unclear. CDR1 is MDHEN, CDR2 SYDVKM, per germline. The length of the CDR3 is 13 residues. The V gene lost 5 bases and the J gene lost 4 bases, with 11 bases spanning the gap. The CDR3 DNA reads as TGTGCCAGCAGTCCCCGGGAATTCTATGGCTACACCTTC. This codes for CASSPREFYGYTF.

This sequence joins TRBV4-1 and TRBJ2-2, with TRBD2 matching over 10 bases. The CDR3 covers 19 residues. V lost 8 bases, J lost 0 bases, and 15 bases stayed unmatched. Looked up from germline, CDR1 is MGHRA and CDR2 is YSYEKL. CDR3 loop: CASGKLTSGLRPNTGELFF. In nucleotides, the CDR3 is TGCGCCAGCGGGAAATTGACTAGCGGGTTACGGCCGAACACCGGGGAGCTGTTTTTT.

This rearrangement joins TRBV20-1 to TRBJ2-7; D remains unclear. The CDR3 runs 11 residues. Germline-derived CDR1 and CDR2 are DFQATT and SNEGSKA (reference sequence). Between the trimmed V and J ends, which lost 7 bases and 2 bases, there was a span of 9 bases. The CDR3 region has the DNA TGCAGTGTGGGCAGTACCTACGAGCAGTACTTC. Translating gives CSVGSTYEQYF.

The CDR3 reads CASSGHRDTEAFF. The CDR3 coding sequence is TGTGCCAGCAGCGGCCACAGGGACACTGAAGCTTTCTTT. The J gene is TRBJ1-1, the V gene TRBV7-2; perhaps TRBD1 as D (6 bases). The ends were cut back, 5 bases at V and 3 bases at J, with 10 bases in the middle. CDR3 size: 13 residues. CDR1 is SGHTA and CDR2 is FQGNSA in the germline V gene.

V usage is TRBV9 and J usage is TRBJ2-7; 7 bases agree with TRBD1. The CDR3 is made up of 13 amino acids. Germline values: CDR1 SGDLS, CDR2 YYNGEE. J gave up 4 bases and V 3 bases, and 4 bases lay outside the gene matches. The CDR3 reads CASSGNRGYEQYF. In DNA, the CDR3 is TGTGCCAGCAGCGGAAACAGGGGTTACGAGCAGTACTTC.

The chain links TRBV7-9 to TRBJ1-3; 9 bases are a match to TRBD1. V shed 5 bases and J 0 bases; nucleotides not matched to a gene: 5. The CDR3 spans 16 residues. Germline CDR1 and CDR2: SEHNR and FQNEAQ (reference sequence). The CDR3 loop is CASSPGQGLSGNTIYF. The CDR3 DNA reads TGTGCCAGCAGCCCCGGACAGGGGCTCTCTGGAAACACCATATATTTT.

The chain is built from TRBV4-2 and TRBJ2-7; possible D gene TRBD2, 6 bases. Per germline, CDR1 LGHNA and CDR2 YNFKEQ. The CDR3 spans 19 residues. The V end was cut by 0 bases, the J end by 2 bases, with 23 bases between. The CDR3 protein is CASSQEKVGAGKFPYEQYF. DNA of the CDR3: TGTGCCAGCAGCCAAGAGAAGGTAGGCGCGGGAAAATTCCCCTACGAGCAGTACTTC.

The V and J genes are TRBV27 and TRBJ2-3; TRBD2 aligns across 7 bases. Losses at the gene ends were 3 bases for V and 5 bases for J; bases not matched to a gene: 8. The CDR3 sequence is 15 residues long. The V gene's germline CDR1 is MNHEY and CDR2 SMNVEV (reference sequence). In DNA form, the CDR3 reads TGTGCCAGCAGTTTCGGGAGCGGGGTGTTAGATACGCAGTATTTT. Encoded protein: CASSFGSGVLDTQYF.